The 20 T cell receptor beta chains presented below share a single source sample, sequenced in a study of T cells in Graves' hyperthyroidism and ophthalmopathy. Template material for amplifying TCR beta CDR3 regions consisted of RNA transcripts. The HTBI primer set was used in a first-round RT-PCR of the TCR CDR3. TCRdb re-analysed the multiplex PCR reads in MiXCR, keeping a single row per CDR3 protein. In the table there are 350,000 to 450,000 distinct CDR3 sequences, roughly 13% of which are singletons. Sample: blood. These receptors were obtained from a woman aged 60-75 years with Graves' hyperthyroidism.

There are many counts of this clonotype. The chain couples TRBV6-1 to TRBJ2-7; weak D call: TRBD2 (5 bases). Germline values: CDR1 MNHNS, CDR2 SASEGT. The length of the CDR3 is 15 residues. Trimming left V 6 bases short and J 4 bases short, with 19 bases between. CDR3 in DNA: TGTGCCAGCAGCCTCAGCGGCTCGGCCCTTTACGAGCAGTACTTC. As protein: CASSLSGSALYEQYF.

This clonotype was detected ten times or more. V is TRBV6-1 and J is TRBJ2-3, with a possible D match to TRBD2 (5 bases). The CDR3 consists of 16 residues. V was clipped by 6 bases and J by 4 bases, with 20 bases between them. Germline-derived CDR1 and CDR2 are MNHNS and SASEGT. CDR3 nucleotides: TGTGCCAGCAGGCAGGCGGCCGGGGTAGGCGCAGATACGCAGTATTTT. Protein sequence: CASRQAAGVGADTQYF.

The rearrangement links TRBV6-1 to TRBJ2-1, with TRBD1 identical over 7 bases. This CDR3 spans 15 amino acids. With 6 bases clipped from V and 4 bases from J, the junction kept 9 bases outside the gene matches. Germline V gives CDR1 MNHNS, CDR2 SASEGT. The CDR3 sequence: CASRRRDSPYNEQFF. In nucleotides, the CDR3 is TGTGCCAGCAGAAGACGGGACAGCCCATACAATGAGCAGTTCTTC.

The sample holds a few counts of this clonotype. The chain has TRBV10-3 and TRBJ2-2; unclear D gene. This CDR3 has 14 residues. Trimming removed 8 bases from V and 4 bases from J, with 14 bases in between. Germline V gene data show CDR1 as ENHRY and CDR2 as SYGVKD. The CDR3, as DNA: TGTGCCATCCGCGGCGGCTTTGGCACCGGGGAGCTGTTTTTT. Translated, it gives CAIRGGFGTGELFF.

Many counts were recorded for this clonotype. The chain has TRBV11-2 and TRBJ2-5, with TRBD1 as a possible D gene (7 bases). The germline V gene has CDR1 SGHAT and CDR2 FQNNGV. V lost 8 bases, J lost 5 bases, and 24 bases lay in between. The CDR3 has 16 amino acids. The CDR3 loop reads CASAGPGGFARETQYF. CDR3 bases: TGTGCCAGCGCAGGACCAGGGGGGTTCGCTCGGGAGACCCAGTACTTC.

This clonotype came up a few times. The junction does not match germline at one end; this may be a read error. V and J are TRBV18 and TRBJ2-1; 13 bases agree with TRBD2. CDR1 and CDR2 from the germline V gene are KGHSH and LQKENI. CDR3 length: 16 residues. CDR3 in DNA: TGTACCAGCTCACCGCCGGGACTAGCGGGAAGTGGTGAGCAGTTCTTC. Translated: CTSSPPGLAGSGEQFF.

This clonotype was seen repeatedly, ten times or more. This chain links TRBV5-1 with TRBJ2-7; 8 bases are a match to TRBD1. The CDR3 runs 15 residues. The V and J ends lost 1 base and 2 bases, in that order; junction bases with no gene match: 5. CDR1 is SGHRS and CDR2 is YFSETQ in the germline V gene. The chain's CDR3 is CASSLQTGGTYEQYF. CDR3 nucleotide sequence: TGCGCCAGCAGCTTGCAAACAGGGGGAACCTACGAGCAGTACTTC.

The gene calls are TRBV7-2 and TRBJ1-4; maybe TRBD1 (6 bases). Germline assignment: CDR1 SGHTA and CDR2 FQGNSA. This CDR3 has 15 amino acids. The ends were cut back, 5 bases at V and 4 bases at J, with 14 bases in the middle. The CDR3 loop reads CASSPPQGGNEKLFF. The CDR3 DNA reads as TGTGCCAGCAGCCCACCACAGGGAGGTAATGAAAAACTGTTTTTT.

This clonotype has more than one count but fewer than ten. The chain couples TRBV19 to TRBJ1-1, with D possibly TRBD1 on 5 matching bases. Germline values: CDR1 LNHDA, CDR2 SQIVND (reference sequence). Trimming took 7 bases from V and 8 from J, leaving 11 bases between them. The CDR3 has 11 amino acids. CDR3 in amino acids: CASKDMTEAFF. CDR3 in DNA: TGTGCCAGTAAGGACATGACAGAAGCTTTCTTT.

Many counts were recorded for this clonotype. The chain carries TRBV6-2 or TRBV6-3 and TRBJ2-5; TRBD2 matches 11 bases. CDR3 length equals 16 residues. CDR1 is MNHEY and CDR2 is SVGEGT in the germline V gene. The J segment lost 5 bases and the V segment lost 6 bases, leaving 11 bases of the junction unmatched. CDR3 coding DNA: TGTGCCAGCAGACGAGGCGGGACTAGCGGCCCGGAGACCCAGTACTTC. Its protein product is CASRRGGTSGPETQYF.

This clonotype was detected a few times. Germline and junction disagree at one end, which may indicate a read error. This chain links TRBV5-4 with TRBJ1-2; D is perhaps TRBD1 (6 bases). CDR1 is SGHNT and CDR2 is YYREEE in the germline V gene (reference sequence). The CDR3 covers 13 residues. The CDR3 DNA sequence: TGTGCCAGCAGACAACAGGGTAACTATGGCTACGCCTTC. Amino acid sequence: CASRQQGNYGYAF.

This clonotype was recorded many times. This chain joins TRBV28 and TRBJ2-5; TRBD2 is a possible D gene (5 bases). Germline assignment: CDR1 MDHEN and CDR2 SYDVKM. The germline V and J ends were trimmed by 6 bases and 1 base, with 18 bases remaining between them. CDR3 size: 16 residues. CDR3 nucleotide sequence: TGTGCCAGCAGCCCCTCCCCGGGGAGAGCCCAAGAGACCCAGTACTTC. It is translated as CASSPSPGRAQETQYF.

This clonotype was counted many times. The rearrangement uses TRBV7-9 and TRBJ1-3, with D tentatively TRBD1 (6 bases). This CDR3 region has 13 residues. Germline V gene sequence: CDR1 SEHNR, CDR2 FQNEAQ (reference sequence). V lost 3 bases to trimming and J lost 4 bases, with 7 bases between them. CDR3 nucleotide sequence: TGTGCCAGCAGCTTCGGGACAGGAAACACCATATATTTT. Protein: CASSFGTGNTIYF.

To note about this clonotype: Just one base apart from a much larger clone, this may be a read error. The V and J genes are TRBV12-5 and TRBJ2-1, with 13 bases lining up with TRBD2. CDR3 size: 15 residues. In germline, CDR1 is LGHNT, CDR2 FRNRAP. CDR3: CASGLGTSGSNERFF. The CDR3, as DNA: TGTGCTAGTGGTTTGGGGACTAGCGGGAGCAATGAGCGGTTCTTC.

This clonotype was recorded many times. The chain carries TRBV27 and TRBJ2-3, with D possibly matching TRBD2 (5 bases). The CDR3 spans 13 residues. Trimming removed 8 bases at V and 4 bases at J, with 13 bases between. Germline lookup yields CDR1 MNHEY and CDR2 SMNVEV (reference sequence). Written as DNA, the CDR3 is TGTGCCAGCGGGAAGGAGAGGGCAGATACGCAGTATTTT. Its translation: CASGKERADTQYF.

The V and J genes are TRBV4-1 and TRBJ2-3; the D gene is possibly TRBD2 (6 bases). Per germline, CDR1 MGHRA and CDR2 YSYEKL. The germline V and J ends were trimmed by 2 bases and 2 bases, with 11 bases remaining between them. This CDR3 spans 15 amino acids. CDR3 region: CASSQLAAPTDTQYF. The CDR3 DNA sequence: TGCGCCAGCAGCCAATTAGCGGCCCCCACAGATACGCAGTATTTT.

The gene calls are TRBV6-4 and TRBJ1-2; 9 bases map to TRBD1. The CDR3 has 15 amino acids. With 4 bases clipped from V and 4 bases from J, the junction kept 7 bases outside the gene matches. Germline V CDR1 and CDR2: MRHNA, SNTAGT. The CDR3 DNA sequence: TGTGCCAGCAGTGCCGAAAGGACAGGGGCCTATGGCTACACCTTC. Translation gives CASSAERTGAYGYTF.

On this clonotype itself: This may come from a read error, since a much larger clone is one base off. V usage is TRBV7-2 and J usage is TRBJ2-7, with D possibly being TRBD1 (5 bases). Germline lookup yields CDR1 SGHTA and CDR2 FQGNSA. V was trimmed by 4 bases and J by 0 bases, leaving 13 bases between them. The CDR3 loop spans 15 amino acids. CDR3 protein: CASSSQGARSYEQYF. CDR3 nucleotide sequence: TGTGCCAGCAGCTCGCAAGGGGCTCGCTCCTACGAGCAGTACTTC.

This clonotype has ten or more counts. The gene calls are TRBV30 and TRBJ2-7; 9 bases fit TRBD2. The CDR3 spans 14 residues. From germline, CDR1 is GTSNPN and CDR2 SVGIG (reference sequence). Trimming took 0 bases from V and 2 from J; bases not matched to a gene: 2. The CDR3 loop is CAWSVLAGAYEQYF. In nucleotides, the CDR3 is TGTGCCTGGAGTGTGTTAGCGGGGGCCTACGAGCAGTACTTC.

This clonotype was found a few times. The chain employs TRBV20-1 and TRBJ2-1; 8 positions match TRBD2. The CDR3 sequence is 10 residues long. Germline assignment: CDR1 DFQATT and CDR2 SNEGSKA (reference sequence). The V and J ends lost 3 bases and 15 bases, in that order; junction bases with no gene match: 4. The CDR3: CSASRTSLFF. CDR3 DNA sequence: TGCAGTGCTAGTCGGACTAGCCTGTTCTTC.